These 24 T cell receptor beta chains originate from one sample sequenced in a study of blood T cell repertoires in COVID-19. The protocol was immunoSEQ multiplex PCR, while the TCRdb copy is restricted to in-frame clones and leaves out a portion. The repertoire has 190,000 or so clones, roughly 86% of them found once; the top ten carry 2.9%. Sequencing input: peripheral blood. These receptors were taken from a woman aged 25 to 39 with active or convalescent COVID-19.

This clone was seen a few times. CDR3 sequence: CASSSGTSLSVSYNEQFF. DNA for the CDR3: TGTGCCAGCAGCTCCGGGACTAGCCTGTCGGTCTCCTACAATGAGCAGTTCTTC. The gene calls are TRBV11-2 and TRBJ2-1, with TRBD2 matching over 9 bases. CDR3 length: 18 amino acids. CDR1 SGHAT and CDR2 FQNNGV come from the germline V gene. V shed 4 bases, J shed 0 bases, and the junction held 10 bases outside the gene matches. The entire variable domain, with the rest obtained from reference TRBV11-2 and TRBJ2-1, is as follows: EAGVAQSPRYKIIEKRQSVAFWCNPISGHATLYWYQQILGQGPKLLIQFQNNGVVDDSQLPKDRFSAERLKGVDSTLKIQPAKLEDSAVYLCASSSGTSLSVSYNEQFFGPGTRLTVL.

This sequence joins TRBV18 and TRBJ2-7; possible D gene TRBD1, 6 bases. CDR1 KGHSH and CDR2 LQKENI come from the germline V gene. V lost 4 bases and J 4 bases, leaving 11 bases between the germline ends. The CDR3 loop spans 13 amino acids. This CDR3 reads CASSLTGEYEQYF. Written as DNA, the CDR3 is TGTGCCAGCTCACTGACAGGCGAGTACGAGCAGTACTTC.

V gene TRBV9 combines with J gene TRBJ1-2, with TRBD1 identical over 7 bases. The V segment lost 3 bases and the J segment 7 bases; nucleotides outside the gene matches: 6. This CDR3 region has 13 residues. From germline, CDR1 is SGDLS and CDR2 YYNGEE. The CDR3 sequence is CASSAQGVGGYTF. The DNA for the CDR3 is TGTGCCAGCAGCGCCCAGGGGGTCGGTGGCTACACCTTC. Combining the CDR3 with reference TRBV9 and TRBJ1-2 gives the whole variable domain DSGVTQTPKHLITATGQRVTLRCSPRSGDLSVYWYQQSLDQGLQFLIQYYNGEERAKGNILERFSAQQFPDLHSELNLSSLELGDSALYFCASSAQGVGGYTFGSGTRLTVV.

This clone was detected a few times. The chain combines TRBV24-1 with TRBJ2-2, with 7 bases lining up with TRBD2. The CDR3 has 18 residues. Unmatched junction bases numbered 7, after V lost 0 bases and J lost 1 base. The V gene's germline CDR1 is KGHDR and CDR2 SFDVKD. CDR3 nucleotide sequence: TGTGCCACCAGTGATTTGCGGGCTAGCGGTCTGAACACCGGGGAGCTGTTTTTT. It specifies CATSDLRASGLNTGELFF.

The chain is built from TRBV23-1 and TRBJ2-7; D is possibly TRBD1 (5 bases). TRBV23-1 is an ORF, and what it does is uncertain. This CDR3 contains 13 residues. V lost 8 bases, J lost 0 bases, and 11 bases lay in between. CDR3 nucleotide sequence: TGCGCCAGCCGCGACAGCGCCTCCTACGAGCAGTACTTC. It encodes CASRDSASYEQYF.

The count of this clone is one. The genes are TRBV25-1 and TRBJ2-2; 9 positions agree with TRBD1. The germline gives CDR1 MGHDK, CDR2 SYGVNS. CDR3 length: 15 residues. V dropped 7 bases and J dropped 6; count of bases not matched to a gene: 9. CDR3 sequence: CASTSGTGPPGELFF. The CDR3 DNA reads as TGTGCCAGCACCTCCGGGACAGGGCCCCCCGGGGAGCTGTTTTTT.

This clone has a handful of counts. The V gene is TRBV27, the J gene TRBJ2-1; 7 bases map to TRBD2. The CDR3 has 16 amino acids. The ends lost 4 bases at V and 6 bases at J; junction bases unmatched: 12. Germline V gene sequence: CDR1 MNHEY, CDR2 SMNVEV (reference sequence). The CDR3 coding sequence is TGTGCCAGCAGTTCCACGCGAGCGGGACCTTTCAATGAGCAGTTCTTC. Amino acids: CASSSTRAGPFNEQFF.

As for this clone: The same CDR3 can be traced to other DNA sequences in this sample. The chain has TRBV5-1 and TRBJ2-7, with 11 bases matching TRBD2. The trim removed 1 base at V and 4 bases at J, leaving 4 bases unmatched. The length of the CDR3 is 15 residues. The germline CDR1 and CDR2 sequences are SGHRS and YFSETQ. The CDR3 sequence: CASSLTSGGYYEQYF. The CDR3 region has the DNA TGCGCCAGCAGCTTGACTAGCGGGGGTTATTACGAGCAGTACTTC.

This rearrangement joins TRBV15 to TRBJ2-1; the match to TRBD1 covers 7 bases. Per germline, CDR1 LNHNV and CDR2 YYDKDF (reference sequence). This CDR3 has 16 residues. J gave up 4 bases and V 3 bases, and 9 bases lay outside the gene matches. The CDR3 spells CATSSLGPGGYNEQFF. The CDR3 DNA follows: TGTGCCACCAGCAGCCTTGGGCCAGGGGGTTACAATGAGCAGTTCTTC.

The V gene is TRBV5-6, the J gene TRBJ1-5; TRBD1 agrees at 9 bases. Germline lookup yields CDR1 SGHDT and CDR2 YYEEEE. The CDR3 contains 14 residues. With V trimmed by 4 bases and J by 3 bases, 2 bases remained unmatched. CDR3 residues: CASSDRGFNQPQHF. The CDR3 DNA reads TGTGCCAGCAGCGACAGGGGGTTCAATCAGCCCCAGCATTTT.

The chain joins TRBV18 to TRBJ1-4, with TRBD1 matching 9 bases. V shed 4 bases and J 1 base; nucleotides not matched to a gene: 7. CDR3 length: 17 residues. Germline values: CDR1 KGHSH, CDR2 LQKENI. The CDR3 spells CASSHPGQGGTNEKLFF. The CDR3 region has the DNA TGTGCCAGCTCACACCCGGGACAGGGTGGAACTAATGAAAAACTGTTTTTT.

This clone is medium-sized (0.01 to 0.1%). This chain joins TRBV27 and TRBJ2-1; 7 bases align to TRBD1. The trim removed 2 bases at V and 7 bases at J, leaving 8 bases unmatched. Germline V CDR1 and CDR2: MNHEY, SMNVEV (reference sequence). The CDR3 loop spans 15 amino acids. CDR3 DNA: TGTGCCAGCAGTTTAGACGGACAGGTAGCGAATGAGCAGTTCTTC. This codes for CASSLDGQVANEQFF.

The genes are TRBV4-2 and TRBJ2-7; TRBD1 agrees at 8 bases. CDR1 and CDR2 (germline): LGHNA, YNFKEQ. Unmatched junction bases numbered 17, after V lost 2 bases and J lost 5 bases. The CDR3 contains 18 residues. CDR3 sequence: CASSQRDRLGSRTNEQYF. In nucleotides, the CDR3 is TGTGCCAGCAGCCAACGGGACAGGCTAGGGTCACGCACTAACGAGCAGTACTTC.

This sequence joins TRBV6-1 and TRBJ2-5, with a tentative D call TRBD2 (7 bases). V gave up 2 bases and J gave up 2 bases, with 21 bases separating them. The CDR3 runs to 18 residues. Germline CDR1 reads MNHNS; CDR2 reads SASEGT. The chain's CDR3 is CASSELPGGRGRQETQYF. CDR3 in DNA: TGTGCCAGCAGTGAACTCCCGGGGGGCAGGGGAAGACAAGAGACCCAGTACTTC.

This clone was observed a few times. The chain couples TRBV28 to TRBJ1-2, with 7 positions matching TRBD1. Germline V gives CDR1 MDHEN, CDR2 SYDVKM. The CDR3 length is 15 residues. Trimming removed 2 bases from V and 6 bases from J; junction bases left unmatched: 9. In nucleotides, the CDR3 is TGTGCCAGCAGTTTAAGGCGACAGGGAAGGAATGGCTACACCTTC. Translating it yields CASSLRRQGRNGYTF.

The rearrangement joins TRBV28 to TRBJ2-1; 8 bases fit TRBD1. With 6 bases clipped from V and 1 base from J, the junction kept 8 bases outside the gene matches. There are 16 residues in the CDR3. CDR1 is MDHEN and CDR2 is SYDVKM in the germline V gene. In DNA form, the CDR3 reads TGTGCCAGCAGCCCTCGGACAGGGCAATCCTACAATGAGCAGTTCTTC. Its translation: CASSPRTGQSYNEQFF.

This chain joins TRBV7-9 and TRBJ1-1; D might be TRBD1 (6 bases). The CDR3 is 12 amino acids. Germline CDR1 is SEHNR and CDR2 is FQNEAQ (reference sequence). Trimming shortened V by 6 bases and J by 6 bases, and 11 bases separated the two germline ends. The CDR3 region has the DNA TGTGCCAGCAGTCCGGGGGGGCCTGAAGCTTTCTTT. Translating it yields CASSPGGPEAFF.

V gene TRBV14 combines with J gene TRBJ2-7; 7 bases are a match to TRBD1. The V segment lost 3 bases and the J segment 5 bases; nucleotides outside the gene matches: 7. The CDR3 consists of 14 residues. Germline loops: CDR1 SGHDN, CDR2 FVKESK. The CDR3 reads CASSHYRDRHEQYF. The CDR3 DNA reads TGTGCCAGCAGCCACTACAGGGACAGACACGAGCAGTACTTC. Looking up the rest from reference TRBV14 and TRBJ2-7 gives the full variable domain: EAGVTQFPSHSVIEKGQTVTLRCDPISGHDNLYWYRRVMGKEIKFLLHFVKESKQDESGMPNNRFLAERTGGTYSTLKVQPAELEDSGVYFCASSHYRDRHEQYFGPGTRLTVT.

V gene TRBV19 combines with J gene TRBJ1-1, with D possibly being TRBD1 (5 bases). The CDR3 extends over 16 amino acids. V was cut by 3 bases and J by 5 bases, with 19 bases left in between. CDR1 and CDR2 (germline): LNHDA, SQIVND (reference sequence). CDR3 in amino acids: CASSIYQGARGTEAFF. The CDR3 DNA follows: TGTGCCAGTAGTATCTATCAGGGCGCTCGAGGAACTGAAGCTTTCTTT.

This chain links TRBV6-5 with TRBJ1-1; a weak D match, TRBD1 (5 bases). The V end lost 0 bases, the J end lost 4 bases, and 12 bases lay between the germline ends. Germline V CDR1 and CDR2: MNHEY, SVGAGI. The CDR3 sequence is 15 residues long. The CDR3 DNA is TGTGCCAGCAGTTACTCCGCGACAGTGGGCACTGAAGCTTTCTTT. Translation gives CASSYSATVGTEAFF.

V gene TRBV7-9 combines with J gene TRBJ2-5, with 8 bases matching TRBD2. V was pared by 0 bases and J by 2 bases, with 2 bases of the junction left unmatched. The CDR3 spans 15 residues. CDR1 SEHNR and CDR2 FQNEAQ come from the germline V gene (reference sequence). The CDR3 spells CASSLALADQETQYF. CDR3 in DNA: TGTGCCAGCAGCTTAGCACTAGCGGATCAAGAGACCCAGTACTTC.

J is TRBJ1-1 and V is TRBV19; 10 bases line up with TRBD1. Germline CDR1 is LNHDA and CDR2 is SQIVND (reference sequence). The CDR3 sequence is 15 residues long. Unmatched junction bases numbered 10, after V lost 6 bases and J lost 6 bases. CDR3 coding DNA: TGTGCCAGTAGGCTGCGCCGGGACAGGGGCCCTGAAGCTTTCTTT. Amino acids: CASRLRRDRGPEAFF.

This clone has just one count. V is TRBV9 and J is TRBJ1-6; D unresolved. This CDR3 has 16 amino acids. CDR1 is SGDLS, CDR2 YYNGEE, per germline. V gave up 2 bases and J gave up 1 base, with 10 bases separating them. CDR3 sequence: CASSVGTTSYNSPLHF. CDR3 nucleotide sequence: TGTGCCAGCAGCGTCGGTACTACTTCCTATAATTCACCCCTCCACTTT.

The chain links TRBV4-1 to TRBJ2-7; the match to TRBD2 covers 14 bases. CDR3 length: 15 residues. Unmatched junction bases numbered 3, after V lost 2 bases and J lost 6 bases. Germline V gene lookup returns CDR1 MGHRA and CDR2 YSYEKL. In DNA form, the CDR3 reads TGCGCCAGCAGCCAACTTGGACTAGCGGGAGGCGAGCAGTACTTC. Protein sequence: CASSQLGLAGGEQYF.